Listed here are 10 T cell receptor beta chains from one sample, sequenced in a study of blood T cell repertoires in COVID-19. The table came from immunoSEQ multiplex PCR; TCRdb's copy has only in-frame clones and leaves some out. In the table there are about 190,000 clones, around 86% of which are singletons. The sample was peripheral blood. The receptors stem from a woman aged 35 to 49 with acute or convalescent COVID-19.

The chain is built from TRBV5-1 and TRBJ2-1; TRBD1 agrees at 10 bases. From germline, CDR1 is SGHRS and CDR2 YFSETQ. CDR3 length equals 14 residues. Trimming took 4 bases from V and 8 from J; bases not matched to a gene: 6. The CDR3 loop is CASSRGQGWDEQFF. CDR3 bases: TGCGCCAGCAGCCGGGGACAGGGGTGGGATGAGCAGTTCTTC. Filled out from reference TRBV5-1 and TRBJ2-1, the complete variable domain reads KAGVTQTPRYLIKTRGQQVTLSCSPISGHRSVSWYQQTPGQGLQFLFEYFSETQRNKGNFPGRFSGRQFSNSRSEMNVSTLELGDSALYLCASSRGQGWDEQFFGPGTRLTVL.

This clone is a singleton in its sample. V and J are TRBV7-6 and TRBJ1-1; tentatively, D is TRBD1 (6 bases). V gave up 6 bases and J gave up 1 base, with 12 bases separating them. The CDR3 contains 14 residues. From germline, CDR1 is SGHVS and CDR2 FNYEAQ. CDR3 nucleotides: TGTGCCAGCAGTCCCGGACAGAGGAACACTGAAGCTTTCTTT. Translated: CASSPGQRNTEAFF.

The V call is TRBV2, the J call TRBJ2-1; 7 bases match TRBD1. Germline CDR1 and CDR2: SNHLY and FYNNEI. V shed 8 bases and J 4 bases; nucleotides not matched to a gene: 14. The CDR3 totals 16 residues. The CDR3 nucleotides are TGTGCCAGCCCCTCGGGCGACAGGGTAGGTTACAATGAGCAGTTCTTC. This translates into CASPSGDRVGYNEQFF.

The V and J genes are TRBV9 and TRBJ2-2, with TRBD2 matching over 8 bases. In germline, CDR1 is SGDLS, CDR2 YYNGEE. The CDR3 is 16 amino acids. J gave up 6 bases and V 7 bases, and 14 bases lay outside the gene matches. The CDR3 protein is CASAAVPAGVPGELFF. The DNA of the CDR3 is TGTGCCAGCGCGGCGGTACCAGCGGGGGTTCCCGGGGAGCTGTTTTTT.

The chain joins TRBV21-1 to TRBJ2-7; the table gives TRBD1 as D, unverified against the DNA. TRBV21-1 is termed a pseudogene. This CDR3 comprises 17 residues. The DNA of the CDR3 is TGTGCCAGCAGCAAACTAAAAACGGGACAAAACTCCTACGAGCAGTACTTC. Translating it yields CASSKLKTGQNSYEQYF.

This clone was detected only a few times. This chain connects TRBV6-4 to TRBJ2-7; 10 bases are shared with TRBD2. Germline trimming cut 4 bases from V and 4 bases from J; bases unmatched to any gene: 10. The CDR3 is 16 residues long. CDR1 is MRHNA, CDR2 SNTAGT, per germline. For the CDR3, the DNA is TGTGCCAGCAGTGTCTCAGCGGGAGGGAGCCTATACGAGCAGTACTTC. Encoded protein: CASSVSAGGSLYEQYF.

The chain joins TRBV30 to TRBJ2-1; tentative D call: TRBD2 (6 bases). Germline V gene data show CDR1 as GTSNPN and CDR2 as SVGIG (reference sequence). The V gene lost 1 base and the J gene lost 3 bases, with 16 bases spanning the gap. The CDR3 spans 16 residues. CDR3 sequence: CAWSGLGGGGYNEQFF. The CDR3 coding sequence is TGTGCCTGGAGTGGTTTAGGTGGGGGAGGCTACAATGAGCAGTTCTTC.

This clone was counted a few times. The chain employs TRBV29-1 and TRBJ1-5, with TRBD1 identical over 8 bases. Per the germline V gene, CDR1 is SQVTM and CDR2 is ANQGSEA. There are 13 residues in the CDR3. V gave up 8 bases and J gave up 5 bases; unmatched junction bases: 8. CDR3 region: CSIGPGGDQPQHF. CDR3 in DNA: TGCAGCATTGGACCAGGGGGCGATCAGCCCCAGCATTTT.

This clone was seen only a few times. The chain carries TRBV5-1 and TRBJ2-7; TRBD1 matches at 7 bases. After removal of 0 bases from V and 2 bases from J, the junction contained 5 bases not matched to a gene. The CDR3 loop spans 15 amino acids. The germline V gene encodes CDR1 SGHRS and CDR2 YFSETQ. The CDR3: CASSLGGTETYEQYF. CDR3 DNA: TGCGCCAGCAGCTTGGGAGGGACAGAGACCTACGAGCAGTACTTC.

The V and J genes are TRBV5-1 and TRBJ2-3; TRBD2 matches 9 bases. The junction had 5 bases not matched to a gene; V was cut back by 0 bases and J by 0 bases. The germline gives CDR1 SGHRS, CDR2 YFSETQ. CDR3 length equals 17 residues. The CDR3 sequence is CASSLGYAGGSTDTQYF. Here the CDR3 DNA reads TGCGCCAGCAGCTTGGGTTACGCGGGAGGGAGCACAGATACGCAGTATTTT.